This T cell receptor beta chain comes out of a study of shared clonotypes between healthy human individuals. Study-wide background: In total, the donors were two women and a few men aged 18 to 49. Whole-study findings and limits: Collection of samples was limited to blood; tissue repertoires likely differ.

About this clone: Its cognate antigen is unknown.

The CDR3 sequence is 17 residues long. Trimming removed 3 bases at V and 4 bases at J, with 18 bases between. Germline V gene data show CDR1 as LNHDA and CDR2 as SQIVND (reference sequence). For unsorted samples, genomic DNA was extracted from 94 million or so PBMCs. Unsorted PBMC DNA sequencing spanned ten immunoSEQ deep assay plates. Repertoires were generated with immunoSEQ multiplex PCR, while TCRdb's copy carries only in-frame clones and drops some. The sample has around 500,000 clones, about three quarters seen once; the top ten hold roughly 13%. The sample consisted of PBMCs. The sequence was obtained from a woman aged 35 to 49 in good health. Some clones in this sample may be carry-over from other donors' samples. J is TRBJ2-2 and V is TRBV19, with no clear D. The CDR3 spells CASSMDSDTLLTGELFF. CDR3 bases: TGTGCCAGTAGTATGGATAGTGACACCCTACTCACCGGGGAGCTGTTTTTT.